The sequence of this T cell receptor beta chain was determined in a study of CD8+ T cells in alopecia areata. Across the whole study: Patients in the study were on tofacitinib for 6 to 18 months, then off it for 6 months. Study-level points and caveats: Mice showed TCR sharing more clearly than patients did, possibly owing to HLA. The study found that many expanded lesional clones persisted in scalp and blood during tofacitinib.

The germline V gene has CDR1 SQVTM and CDR2 ANQGSEA. The CDR3 covers 13 residues. V dropped 3 bases and J dropped 0 bases, with 5 bases sitting between them. Extraction and reverse transcription of RNA yielded cDNA as the sequencing template. TCRdb keeps only in-frame clones here, not all; method: immunoSEQ multiplex PCR. The sample lists 150,000 or so clones; around 86% were seen once. The treatment: oral pan-JAK inhibitor, 5-10 mg twice daily. This clone came up a few times. Antigen: not known. The sample carries other DNA sequences with the same CDR3. This clonotype was sampled from a human donor with alopecia areata. The chain recombines TRBV29-1 with TRBJ2-2, with D possibly TRBD1 on 5 matching bases. The sample consisted of CD8+ T cells sorted from blood, taken at week 4, from a patient treated with tofacitinib. The CDR3 nucleotides read TGCAGCGTTGACAGGGCGAACACCGGGGAGCTGTTTTTT. This codes for CSVDRANTGELFF.